The source of this T cell receptor beta chain is a study of graft-versus-host responses after intestinal transplantation. Study in general: The study gave all recipients anti-thymocyte globulin induction, then tacrolimus and steroids for about 3 years.

Germline V gene lookup returns CDR1 SNHLY and CDR2 FYNNEI. The CDR3 extends over 14 amino acids. V shed 7 bases and J shed 0 bases, with 13 bases lying between them. Repertoires were generated with immunoSEQ multiplex PCR, while TCRdb's copy carries only in-frame clones and drops some. Among tens of thousands of clones listed, roughly 92% were seen once. The sequenced sample was bone marrow, obtained 734 days after intestinal transplantation. The rearrangement uses TRBV2 and TRBJ2-7; tentatively, D is TRBD1 (6 bases). The source is a human patient who received an intestinal transplant, so some T cells may come from the graft donor. The CDR3 coding sequence is TGTGCCAGCACCTCACAGGGTAGCTCCTACGAGCAGTACTTC. This sequence encodes CASTSQGSSYEQYF.